This TCR beta chain was documented in a study of CD8 T cells in ankylosing spondylitis. TCRdb reanalysed the 5' RACE reads using MiXCR and keeps one entry per CDR3 protein. The table lists nearly 25,000 distinct CDR3 sequences, less than 20% of them singletons. The CDR3 sequence is 15 residues long. Germline assignment: CDR1 LNHNV and CDR2 YYDKDF (reference sequence). V shed 1 base, J shed 3 bases, and the junction held 3 bases outside the gene matches. The table lists this clonotype with many counts. The sequence was collected from a male donor with ankylosing spondylitis or in good health (not recorded which). Material for sequencing was blood. The rearrangement joins TRBV15 to TRBJ2-1; 7 bases match TRBD1. The DNA of the CDR3 is TGTGCCACCAGCAGAGGAGCAGGGGGCTACAATGAGCAGTTCTTC. It translates to CATSRGAGGYNEQFF.